This note documents a single T cell receptor (beta chain) sequence. V was clipped by 4 bases and J by 4 bases, with 13 bases between them. Germline V CDR1 and CDR2: SEHNR, FQNEAQ (reference sequence). This CDR3 spans 14 amino acids. This sample was included in a study of blood T cell repertoires in COVID-19. Libraries were prepared by immunoSEQ multiplex PCR; TCRdb keeps only in-frame clonotypes and omits some of them. Found here are around 340,000 clones, 75% to 90% of them singletons; the top ten hold 7.1%. The chain has TRBV7-9 and TRBJ1-2; D possibly corresponds to TRBD1 (6 bases). Sequenced: peripheral blood. The origin of this receptor is a woman in her sixties or seventies with COVID-19, enrolled during active disease. The chain's CDR3 is CASSSHREGYGYTF. Written as DNA, the CDR3 is TGTGCCAGCAGCTCGCACAGGGAAGGCTATGGCTACACCTTC.